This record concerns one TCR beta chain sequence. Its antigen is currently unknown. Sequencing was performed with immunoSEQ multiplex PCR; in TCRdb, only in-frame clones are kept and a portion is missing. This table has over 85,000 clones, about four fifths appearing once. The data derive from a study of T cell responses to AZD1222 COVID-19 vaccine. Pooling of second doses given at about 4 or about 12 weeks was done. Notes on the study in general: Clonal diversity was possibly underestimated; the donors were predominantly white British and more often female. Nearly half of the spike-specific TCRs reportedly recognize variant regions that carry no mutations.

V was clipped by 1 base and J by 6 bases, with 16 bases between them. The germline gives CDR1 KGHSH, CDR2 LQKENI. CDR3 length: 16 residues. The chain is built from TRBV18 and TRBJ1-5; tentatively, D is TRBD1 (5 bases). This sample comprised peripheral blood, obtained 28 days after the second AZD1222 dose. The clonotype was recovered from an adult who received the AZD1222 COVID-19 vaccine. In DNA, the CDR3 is TGTGCCAGCTCACCACAGGAAGGGCAGGGCCGTCAGCCCCAGCATTTT. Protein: CASSPQEGQGRQPQHF.